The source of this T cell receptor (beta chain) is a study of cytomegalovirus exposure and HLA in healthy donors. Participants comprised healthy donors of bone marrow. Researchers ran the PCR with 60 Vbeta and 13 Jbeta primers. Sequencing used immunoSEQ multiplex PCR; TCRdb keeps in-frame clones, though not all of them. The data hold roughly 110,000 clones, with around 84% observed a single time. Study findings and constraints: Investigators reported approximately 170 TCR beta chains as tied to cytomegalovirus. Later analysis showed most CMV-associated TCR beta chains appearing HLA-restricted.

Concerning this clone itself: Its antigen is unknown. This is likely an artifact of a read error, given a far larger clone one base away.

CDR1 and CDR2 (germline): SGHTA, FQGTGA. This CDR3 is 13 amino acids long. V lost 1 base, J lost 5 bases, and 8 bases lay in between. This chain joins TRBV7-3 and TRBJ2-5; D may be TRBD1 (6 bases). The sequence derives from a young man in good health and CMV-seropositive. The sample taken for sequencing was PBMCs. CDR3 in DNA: TGTGCCAGCAGCTTAAGGGGGCGGGAGACCCAGTACTTC. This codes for CASSLRGRETQYF.